This TCR beta chain was captured by sequencing in a study of blood T cell repertoires in COVID-19. Per the study methods: The assay estimated nucleated cells by amplifying reference gene primers. The assay was immunoSEQ multiplex PCR, and TCRdb's table has in-frame clones only and misses some. The V and J calls and clone size are taken from that table; D and trimming were inferred from the DNA. Seen here are 300,000 or so clones, 70% to 90% observed once, and the top ten hold 1.3%. CDR1 SGHNT and CDR2 YYREEE come from the germline V gene (reference sequence). CDR3 length: 16 residues. Trimming removed 5 bases from V and 0 bases from J, with 16 bases in between.

The receptor's source is a man in his sixties or seventies with acute or convalescent COVID-19. V gene TRBV5-4 combines with J gene TRBJ2-3; a possible D gene is TRBD2 (6 bases). Specimen: peripheral blood. CDR3 in amino acids: CASRRYAGTSTDTQYF. CDR3 in DNA: TGTGCCAGCAGGCGCTACGCGGGGACTAGCACAGATACGCAGTATTTT. The variable domain in full, with the rest retrieved from reference TRBV5-4 and TRBJ2-3, is ETGVTQSPTHLIKTRGQQVTLRCSSQSGHNTVSWYQQALGQGPQFIFQYYREEENGRGNFPPRFSGLQFPNYSSELNVNALELDDSALYLCASRRYAGTSTDTQYFGPGTRLTVL.